The present entry profiles one TCR beta chain with its context. Which antigen it targets is not known. Within one base of it there is no much larger clone, and no base qualities were kept. This sample was taken from a study of cytomegalovirus exposure and HLA in healthy donors (TCRdb year 2017). For the wider study: An earlier analysis of approximately 600 of the donors reported 250 to 350 Gb of sequence data and approximately 110 million unique TCR beta sequences from roughly 180 million T cells. The T cell repertoires of about 700 subjects were profiled by immunosequencing and related to cytomegalovirus serostatus. Typing coverage varied by locus: about 629-630 donors for A, B, C, DRB1 and DQB1; roughly 560 for DQA1; about 600 for DPA1; around 490 for DPB1. Every repertoire in the discovery cohort had been generated on one and the same sequencing platform. Because of strong linkage in the cohort, roughly five DR-DQ haplotypes were treated as single units for association and clustering. Class I and class II HLA loci were covered by the typing at four-digit resolution. Rather than drawing on any new phenotypic data, the later analysis identified candidate immune exposures from TCR beta sequences and the way those sequences occurred across donors. Across 300 to 500 genotyped donors of the cohort, an average of approximately 240,000 unique TCR beta nucleotide sequences per donor were sequenced, and roughly 18% of those sequences were non-productive. Along with the roughly 670-subject first cohort, a separate validation cohort of roughly 110 different subjects was used. Of the 398 genotyped donors, approximately 83% fell in the genetic ancestry cluster associated with self-reported Caucasian donors. In a later analysis, previously published TCR beta repertoires from roughly 710 donors were re-analyzed and high-resolution HLA genotyping was added so that TCR occurrence patterns could be studied. An early release covering about 600 HLA-typed donors comprised roughly 300 gigabases of sequencing data and about 90 million unique TCR sequences. The study was designed to test whether signatures of past pathogen exposure could be identified by cataloging public T cell receptors. In an earlier analysis of 500 to 650 of the donors, high-throughput TCR beta sequencing was used to judge whether each TCR beta V gene segment behaved as functional or pseudogenic. Donor age, sex, ethnicity and CMV serostatus were compiled alongside the repertoire data. High-throughput TCR immunosequencing, statistical association of individual TCRs with disease status, and machine learning were combined to predict cytomegalovirus infection status. A later genetic analysis used genome-wide SNP genotypes for about 60% of the roughly 700 donors, treating that subset as a discovery cohort. What the study reported, not specific to this receptor: The classifier was reported to diagnose cytomegalovirus status with high specificity and sensitivity in both the original and validation cohorts. At a false discovery rate of 0.05, a later analysis linked approximately 18,000 TCR beta sequences to specific HLA alleles. Linkage disequilibrium might explain the correlated functional status among segregating V segments, but an unknown experimental factor could not be ruled out. The sequencing pipeline was judged likely to have produced a cluster of highly shared sequence variants as a technical artifact. Most CMV-associated TCR beta chains appeared to be HLA-restricted in a later analysis, and the HLA associations seemed to be driven largely by CMV exposure. For the cohort, immune exposure information was limited to CMV serostatus. A further reported finding was that TCR beta sequences accurately predicted the HLA-A and HLA-B alleles for most subjects in the first cohort. Because counts were too low, seventeen rarely observed V segments, including chromosome 9 orphons, were left out of the earlier analysis of 500 to 750 of the donors. Some IMGT-functional V segments, including TRBV6-2 and TRBV6-3, could not be distinguished by the 87-base-pair reads and were therefore excluded. Several of the top co-occurrence clusters appeared to be linked to parvovirus B19, influenza, CMV and Epstein-Barr virus, according to a later analysis. In vitro tests confirmed that a few of the cytomegalovirus-associated TCR beta chains recognize cytomegalovirus antigens. Presence/absence analyses assumed roughly uniform sequencing depth across donors, an assumption that may not hold. Assigning TCR associations to individual alleles was difficult when HLA alleles, especially DR and DQ, strongly co-occurred. A later analysis found that HLA-associated TCR beta chains were more clonally expanded and had lower generation probabilities than equally common non-associated chains. Because HLA typing was unavailable for some donors at each locus, only the typed subset was used in association tests. In the study, approximately 160 TCR beta chains were listed as associated with cytomegalovirus. In a later analysis, the rate of TCR association differed among HLA loci, with DRB1 alleles having the most associated TCRs and HLA-C alleles having the fewest. The cohort was sequenced for TCR beta chains only, and without alpha or paired-chain data the features that could be detected were limited. Compared with the roughly 600-donor mean, donors in an Asian-associated ancestry cluster had fewer N-insertions in productive TCRs, according to a later genetic analysis. In an earlier analysis of roughly 560 of the donors, most TCR beta V segments were observed in productive rearrangements about 90% or about 30% of the time, broadly matching IMGT annotations. The authors suggested that the approach could potentially be generalized to other disease states and immunological phenotypes. In a later genetic analysis, a missense DCLRE1C variant was associated with V-gene and J-gene trimming of TCR beta chains, and the association was replicated in an independent cohort. Across donors, most TCR sequences were observed very rarely, whereas some public TCRs were present in many individuals.

The germline V gene sets CDR1 to SGDLS and CDR2 to YYNGEE. The CDR3 has 16 amino acids, counting the end cysteine and phenylalanine. Of all the DNA, just the CDR3 is kept, 48 bases in frame from base 1. V loses 1 base of germline sequence and J loses 0 bases, and the interval between the two ends is 11 bases. Libraries came from the immunoSEQ multiplex PCR assay. For the multiplex PCR, a mixture combining 60 forward primers for TCR Vbeta segments and 13 reverse primers for TCR Jbeta segments was used. The CDR3 region of rearranged TCR beta genes was amplified from genomic DNA by a multiplex PCR assay. The amplified TCR beta libraries were sequenced on the Illumina HiSeq System as 87-base-pair reads. The source study handled its data this way. Across the 700 or so repertoires, a later analysis counted some 81 million unique TCR beta chains, 9.5 million to 12 million of which were shared by at least two donors. A nearest-neighbor algorithm error-corrected the raw reads and collapsed the reads into unique sequences, merging closely related sequences to remove PCR and sequencing errors. V, D and J gene segments were assigned by aligning CDR3 sequences to IMGT reference sequences. Each retained sequence needed at least a six-nucleotide match to both a V gene segment and a J gene segment. A rearrangement was called productive if the CDR3 had no stop codons and remained in frame with V and J, and every other rearrangement was called non-productive. Following IMGT convention, CDR3 was defined as the stretch from the second conserved V-encoded cysteine up to the conserved J-encoded phenylalanine. The earlier analysis of 500 to 750 of the donors excluded any sequence lacking an unambiguous match to a single V gene segment. An earlier analysis of under 750 of the donors called V segments functional above 56.7% productive rearrangements and segregating when the between-donor standard deviation exceeded 5%. To diagnose cytomegalovirus status from the catalog of TCR beta chain sequences, a statistical classification framework was built. In a later analysis, TCR nucleotide sequences were compared against IMGT/GENE-DB human TR gene sequences so that V and J genes could be assigned. Using the TCRdist pipeline, a later analysis assigned CDR3 sequences along with most-parsimonious VDJ recombination scenarios. A later analysis defined each TCR beta chain by its CDR3 amino acid sequence plus V-gene family, and excluded reads lacking a unique V-gene family. A later analysis removed several hundred highly shared, low-generation-probability nucleotide sequences to deal with suspected cross-contamination and a sequencing artifact. In a later analysis, a clonal expansion index for each public chain was calculated from normalized within-repertoire ranks of inferred template counts. In a later analysis, generation probabilities were computed with a VDJ recombination model fitted to out-of-frame rearrangements, and the resulting probabilities were checked against IGoR. A later analysis scored TCR-TCR, TCR-HLA and TCR-CMV co-occurrence with hypergeometric tests, applying a repertoire-size bias correction to TCR pairs. False discovery rates were estimated in a later analysis by permuting HLA or CMV assignments 20 times. In a later analysis, co-occurring TCRs were grouped with DBSCAN, and TCRdist sequence similarity was added when clustering was performed within HLA-allele-positive subsets. Repertoires with fewer than 30,000 or more than 120,000 public chains, plus five repertoires with anomalous nucleotide sharing, were excluded from co-occurrence clustering. TCRdb took over this immuneACCESS table, retaining in-frame rearrangements with V and J assigned. Such tables are incomplete; in checked studies, under half of the missing clones stem from an unresolved V gene, and the remainder is unexplained. V, J and clone size are those of that table, while D and trimming were read from the DNA. The sample yields about 140,000 clones; over 80% were counted once. Of the sample, less than 3.5% falls within the top ten clones.

The cohort consisted of 650 to 700 healthy bone marrow donors. At the time of sampling, every cohort member was nominally healthy, though immune exposures that went unrecorded were likely present. The donor tested CMV seronegative and was one of the 352 seronegative cohort members. Each donor provided a peripheral blood sample, and peripheral blood mononuclear cells were used for TCR beta sequencing. Genomic DNA was extracted from the blood cell samples with the Qiagen DNeasy Blood Extraction Kit. The clonotype originates from a woman aged 25 to 45 in good health and CMV-seronegative. The sample was PBMCs. The chain links TRBV9 with TRBJ1-3, with the D gene call left open. The base sequence is TGTGCCAGCAGCGTATCGTGGACTGGCTCTGGAAACACCATATATTTT. Its protein product is CASSVSWTGSGNTIYF.